Reported below is one T cell receptor beta chain. Its cognate antigen has yet to be identified. The record has no base qualities; no much larger clone is one base away. This sample is part of a study of cytotoxic CD8 clonotypes in ibrutinib-treated CLL (dated by TCRdb to about 2021). Background on the whole study: The cohort included some 14 treatment-naive and some 10 relapsed/refractory patients; about 18 were IGHV unmutated. The response samples were drawn at a median of approximately 11 months into treatment, with a range of roughly 6 to 36 months. Partial responses were observed in roughly 24 patients and complete responses in 2; after a median follow-up of roughly 62 months, remission was maintained in about 15 patients and progression was observed in around twelve. Of the 90 or so participants in the trial, approximately 25 had longitudinal samples available. Cryopreserved peripheral blood mononuclear cells were obtained before treatment, at response, and at either sustained remission or disease progression. Samples averaged approximately 250,000 productive templates and around 91,000 productive rearrangements.

For TCR beta library preparation, 1.5 to 2 micrograms of genomic DNA was extracted from cryopreserved PBMCs. Longitudinal blood samples from CLL patients on ibrutinib monotherapy underwent high-throughput TCR beta sequencing. The patients were enrolled in a single-center, open-label phase 2 trial of ibrutinib monotherapy. On a MiSeq, deep resolution sequencing aimed for a depth between 1 in 1 million and 1 in 200,000 T cells, with each clonotype covered 10x on average. TCR beta libraries were generated with the immunoSEQ hsTCRB Kit. The study's processing was this. The data were analyzed with ImmunoSEQ Analyzer and ImmunoSEQ Data Assistant, and V, D and J gene assignments followed IMGT definitions. Clonality was computed as one minus normalized Shannon entropy of productive rearrangement frequencies, ranging from 0 to 1. Public clonotype analysis was restricted to overrepresented clonotypes comprising at least 0.05% of each patient's repertoire. Some 14 age-matched healthy donor repertoires from immuneACCESS served as clonality controls. Imported from immuneACCESS, the table was reduced by TCRdb to in-frame sequences with V and J called. These copies leave out some clones; in studies compared against another copy, an unresolved V gene accounts for under half, and the cause of the remainder is not known. D and trimming were read from the DNA, whereas the V and J calls and clone size are those reported in that table. The sample profile shows around 310,000 clones; roughly 80% of them were found once. The ten largest clones capture about 6.7% of the sample.

Broader findings and caveats from the paper: Sustained-remission and progressing patients did not have matched sampling times, and lymph node repertoires were not examined. At ibrutinib response clonality went up, during sustained remission it held steady, and at progression it dropped back toward baseline. Public clonotypes were rare and either shrank or stayed stable during treatment, and the rise in clonality at ibrutinib response reflected expansion of private clonotypes. Baseline clonality exceeded that of age-matched healthy donors and correlated strongly with circulating CD8+ T-cell counts.

At the junction V is shortened by 6 bases and J by 6 bases, with 12 bases in between. Reading from cysteine to phenylalanine, the CDR3 counts 11 amino acids. Only CDR3 DNA remains: 33 bases, in frame from the first base. CDR1 is given as DFQATT and CDR2 as SNEGSKA, both from the germline V gene (reference sequence). The source material was PBMCs, sampled before ibrutinib treatment. The chain links TRBV20-1 with TRBJ2-7; the D region is possibly TRBD1 or TRBD2, each matching across 6 bases. The sequence was collected from a human donor with chronic lymphocytic leukemia. Here the CDR3 is given as CSAKSGAEQYF. The nucleotide sequence reads as follows: TGCAGTGCAAAATCGGGGGCCGAGCAGTACTTC.